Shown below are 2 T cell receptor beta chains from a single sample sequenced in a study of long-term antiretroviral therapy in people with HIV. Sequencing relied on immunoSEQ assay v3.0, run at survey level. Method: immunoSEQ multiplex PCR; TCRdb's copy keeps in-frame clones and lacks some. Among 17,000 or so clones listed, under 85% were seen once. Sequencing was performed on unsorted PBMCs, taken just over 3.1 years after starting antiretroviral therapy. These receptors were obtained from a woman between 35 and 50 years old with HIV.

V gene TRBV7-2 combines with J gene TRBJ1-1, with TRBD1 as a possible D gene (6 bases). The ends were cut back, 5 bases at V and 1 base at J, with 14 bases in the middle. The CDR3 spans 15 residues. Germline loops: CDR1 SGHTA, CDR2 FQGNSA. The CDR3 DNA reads TGTGCCAGCAGCCGTTACAGGGTAAAGAACACTGAAGCTTTCTTT. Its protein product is CASSRYRVKNTEAFF.

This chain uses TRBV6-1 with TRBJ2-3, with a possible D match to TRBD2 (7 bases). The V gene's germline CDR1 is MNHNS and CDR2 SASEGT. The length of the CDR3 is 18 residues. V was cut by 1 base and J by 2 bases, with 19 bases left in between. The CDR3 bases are TGTGCCAGCAGTGAAGGCACCGGGGCGGGGGCCGTCACAGATACGCAGTATTTT. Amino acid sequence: CASSEGTGAGAVTDTQYF.